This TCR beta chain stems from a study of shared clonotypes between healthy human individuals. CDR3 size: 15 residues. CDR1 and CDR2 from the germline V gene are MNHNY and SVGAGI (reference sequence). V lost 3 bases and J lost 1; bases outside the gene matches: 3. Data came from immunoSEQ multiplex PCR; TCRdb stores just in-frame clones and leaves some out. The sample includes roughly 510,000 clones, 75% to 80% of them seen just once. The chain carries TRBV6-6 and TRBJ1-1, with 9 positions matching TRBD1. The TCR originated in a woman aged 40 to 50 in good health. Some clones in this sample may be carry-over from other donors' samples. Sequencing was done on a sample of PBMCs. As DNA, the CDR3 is TGTGCCAGCAGTTATTCGGGACAGGGGAACACTGAAGCTTTCTTT. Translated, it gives CASSYSGQGNTEAFF.